This T cell receptor beta chain appears in the sequencing data of a study of PD-1 blockade in classical Hodgkin lymphoma. Clones were sequenced by immunoSEQ multiplex PCR, and TCRdb holds only the in-frame ones, with some missing. This table has several thousand clones, approximately 90% appearing once. Study-level findings and limits: Repertoire difference causes, possibly disease activity or prior therapy, remain undefined.

Points on this clone: Antigen unknown.

Every patient was affected by relapse after autologous stem cell transplantation, while exposure to brentuximab vedotin was not uniform. Using magnetic negative selection, the CD4+ T cells were separated out of thawed PBMCs. The CDR3 extends over 17 amino acids. Germline-derived CDR1 and CDR2 are KGHSH and LQKENI. The clonotype was recovered from a human donor with classical Hodgkin lymphoma. The J gene is TRBJ2-5, the V gene TRBV18, with TRBD1 matching over 11 bases. The DNA end lines up better with TRBJ2-7; the J call may be wrong. The input for sequencing was CD4+ T cells from blood, taken at baseline. The DNA for the CDR3 is TGTGCCAGCTCACTCCATTCGCCCGGGACAGGGGGGAACGAGCAGTACTTC. It translates to CASSLHSPGTGGNEQYF.